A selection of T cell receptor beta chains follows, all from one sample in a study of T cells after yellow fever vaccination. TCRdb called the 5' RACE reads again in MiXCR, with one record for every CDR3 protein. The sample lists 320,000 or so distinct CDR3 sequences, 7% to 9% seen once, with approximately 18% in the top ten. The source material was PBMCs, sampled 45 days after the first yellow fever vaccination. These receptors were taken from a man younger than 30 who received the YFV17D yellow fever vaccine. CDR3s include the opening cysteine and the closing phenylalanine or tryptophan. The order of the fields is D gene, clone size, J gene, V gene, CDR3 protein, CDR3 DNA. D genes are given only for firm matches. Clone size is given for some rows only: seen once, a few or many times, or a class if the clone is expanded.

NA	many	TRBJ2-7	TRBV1	CTSTQTTAEGSYEQYF	TGCACCAGCACCCAGACTACGGCCGAGGGTTCGTACGAGCAGTACTTC
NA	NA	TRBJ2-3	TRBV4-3	CASSQDERAGDTQYF	TGCGCCAGCAGCCAAGACGAGAGGGCCGGGGATACGCAGTATTTT
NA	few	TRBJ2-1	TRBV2	CASSLIAYNEQFF	TGTGCCAGCAGCCTAATAGCTTACAATGAGCAGTTCTTC
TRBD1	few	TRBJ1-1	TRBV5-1	CASSLGRGLGYTEAFF	TGCGCCAGCAGCTTGGGCAGGGGGCTCGGATACACTGAAGCTTTCTTT
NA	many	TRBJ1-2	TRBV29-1	CSVEVGPTNYGYTF	TGCAGCGTTGAAGTGGGGCCTACTAACTATGGCTACACCTTC
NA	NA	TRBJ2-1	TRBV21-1	CAIRQVDNEQFF	TGTGCCATCCGACAGGTTGACAATGAGCAGTTCTTC
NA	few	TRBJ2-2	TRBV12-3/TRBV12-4	CASRLGPGELFF	TGTGCCAGCAGGTTAGGTCCCGGGGAGCTGTTTTTT
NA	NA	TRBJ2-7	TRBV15	CATSEHKSSYEQYF	TGTGCCACCAGCGAACACAAGAGCTCCTACGAGCAGTACTTC
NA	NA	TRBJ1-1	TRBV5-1	CASSLGDEKNTEAFF	TGCGCCAGCAGCCTGGGGGACGAAAAGAACACTGAAGCTTTCTTT
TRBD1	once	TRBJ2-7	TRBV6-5	CASRDSGQSSYEQYF	TGTGCCAGCAGGGACTCGGGACAGAGCTCCTACGAGCAGTACTTC
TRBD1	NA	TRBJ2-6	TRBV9	CASSVGDRTSGANVLTF	TGTGCCAGCAGCGTAGGGGACAGGACTTCTGGGGCCAACGTCCTGACTTTC
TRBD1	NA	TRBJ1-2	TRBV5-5	CASSSLGQVNNYGYTF	TGTGCCAGCAGCTCCTTAGGACAGGTGAATAACTATGGCTACACCTTC
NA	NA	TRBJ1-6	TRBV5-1	CASSLDRPYNSPLHF	TGCGCCAGCAGCTTGGACAGACCCTATAATTCACCCCTCCACTTT
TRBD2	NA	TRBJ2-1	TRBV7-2	CASSLIIAGGLYNEQFF	TGTGCCAGCAGCTTAATTATTGCGGGGGGCCTCTACAATGAGCAGTTCTTC
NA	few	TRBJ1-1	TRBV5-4	CASSFNRRNTEAFF	TGTGCCAGCAGCTTTAACAGGAGGAACACTGAAGCTTTCTTT
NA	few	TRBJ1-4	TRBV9	CASSETRGLNEKLFF	TGTGCCAGCAGCGAAACGCGGGGTCTGAATGAAAAACTGTTTTTT
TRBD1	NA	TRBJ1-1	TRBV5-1	CASRRTGGANTEAFF	TGCGCCAGCAGGAGGACAGGGGGCGCGAACACTGAAGCTTTCTTT
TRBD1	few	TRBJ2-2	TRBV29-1	CSVVQGAGGELFF	TGCAGCGTTGTACAGGGGGCAGGCGGGGAGCTGTTTTTT
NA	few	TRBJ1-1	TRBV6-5	CASSYGVGVNTEAFF	TGTGCCAGCAGTTACGGGGTGGGGGTGAACACTGAAGCTTTCTTT
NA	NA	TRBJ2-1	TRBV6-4	CASSDGPYNEQFF	TGTGCCAGCAGTGACGGGCCTTACAATGAGCAGTTCTTC
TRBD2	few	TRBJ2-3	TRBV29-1	CSVDSAGDTQYF	TGCAGCGTCGACTCAGCGGGGGATACGCAGTATTTT
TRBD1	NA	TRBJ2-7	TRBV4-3	CASSLGHDRAYEQYF	TGCGCCAGCAGCCTAGGCCACGACAGGGCCTACGAGCAGTACTTC
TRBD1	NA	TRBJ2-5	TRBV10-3	CAAGGTGGEETQYF	TGTGCCGCCGGCGGGACAGGTGGGGAGGAGACCCAGTACTTC
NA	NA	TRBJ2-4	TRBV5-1	CASSLGGPRAKNIQYF	TGCGCCAGCAGCTTGGGGGGGCCTCGAGCCAAAAACATTCAGTACTTC
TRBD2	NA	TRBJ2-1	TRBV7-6	CASSLLGEVSGAHNEQFF	TGTGCCAGCAGCTTATTGGGGGAGGTTAGCGGGGCACACAATGAGCAGTTCTTC
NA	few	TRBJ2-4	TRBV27	CASSSRPGTPRIAKNIQYF	TGTGCCAGCAGTTCTCGACCGGGGACGCCACGAATAGCCAAAAACATTCAGTACTTC
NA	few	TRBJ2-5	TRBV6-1	CASSENYPQETQYF	TGTGCCAGCAGTGAAAACTACCCCCAAGAGACCCAGTACTTC
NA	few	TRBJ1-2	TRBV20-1	CSFPPTGHYGYTF	TGCAGTTTCCCCCCGACAGGACACTATGGCTACACCTTC
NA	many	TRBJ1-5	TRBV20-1	CSARSWVGADQPQHF	TGCAGTGCTAGGTCCTGGGTCGGGGCAGATCAGCCCCAGCATTTT
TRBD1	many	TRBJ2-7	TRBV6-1	CASSEEEGTGSHEQYF	TGTGCCAGCAGTGAAGAAGAGGGGACAGGGTCGCACGAGCAGTACTTC
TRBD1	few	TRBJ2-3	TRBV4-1	CASSPPGQGARDTQYF	TGCGCCAGCAGCCCCCCGGGACAGGGGGCTAGAGATACGCAGTATTTT
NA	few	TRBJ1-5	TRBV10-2	CASSGSWGQPQHF	TGCGCCAGCAGTGGTTCATGGGGGCAGCCCCAGCATTTT
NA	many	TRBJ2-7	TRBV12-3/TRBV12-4	CASSLSRSEGPGQYF	TGTGCCAGCAGTTTATCTCGGAGCGAGGGGCCCGGGCAGTACTTC
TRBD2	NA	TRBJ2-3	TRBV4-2	CASMTRAPISGGSTDTQYF	TGTGCCAGCATGACAAGAGCCCCCATTAGCGGGGGTAGCACAGATACGCAGTATTTT
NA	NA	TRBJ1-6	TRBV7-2	CASSLTAKNSPLHF	TGTGCCAGCAGCCTGACAGCAAAGAATTCACCCCTCCACTTT
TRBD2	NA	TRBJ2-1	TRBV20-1	CSASPSGGAYEQFF	TGCAGTGCTAGCCCTAGCGGGGGGGCCTATGAGCAGTTCTTC
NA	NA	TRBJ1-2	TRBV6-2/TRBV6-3	CASSYPEWSSNYGYTF	TGTGCCAGCAGTTACCCCGAATGGAGCAGTAACTATGGCTACACCTTC
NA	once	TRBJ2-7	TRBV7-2	CASSLGGDKSYEQYF	TGTGCCAGCAGCTTAGGCGGGGACAAATCCTACGAGCAGTACTTC
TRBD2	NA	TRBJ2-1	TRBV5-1	CASTRSGGEYNEQFF	TGCGCCAGCACCCGTAGCGGGGGGGAGTACAATGAGCAGTTCTTC
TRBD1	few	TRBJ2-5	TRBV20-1	CSAIRPGGQETQYF	TGCAGTGCTATCCGTCCAGGGGGACAAGAGACCCAGTACTTC
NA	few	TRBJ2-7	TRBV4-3	CASSQFGFAEQYF	TGCGCCAGCAGCCAATTTGGCTTCGCCGAGCAGTACTTC
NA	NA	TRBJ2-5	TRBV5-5	CAMSPLFVETQYF	TGTGCCATGAGCCCTCTGTTCGTAGAGACCCAGTACTTC
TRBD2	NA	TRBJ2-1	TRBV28	CASSLLEPSGFNEQFF	TGTGCCAGCAGTTTACTCGAACCTAGCGGTTTCAATGAGCAGTTCTTC
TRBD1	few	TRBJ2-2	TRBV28	CASSRWDREATGELFF	TGTGCCAGCAGTCGATGGGACAGGGAGGCCACCGGGGAGCTGTTTTTT
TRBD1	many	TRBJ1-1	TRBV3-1	CASSQRGTGEAFF	TGTGCCAGCAGCCAAAGAGGGACAGGGGAGGCTTTCTTT
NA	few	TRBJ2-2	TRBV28	CASSFIFTGELFF	TGTGCCAGCAGTTTCATTTTCACCGGGGAGCTGTTTTTT